One and the same sample provided the 27 T cell receptor beta chains below, sequenced in a study of control samples from healthy donors and cancer patients. Produced via immunoSEQ multiplex PCR; TCRdb's table is partial and in-frame only. The sample includes some 150,000 clones, 96% seen only once; the top ten take 0.85% to 1.3%. The specimen was blood. The origin of the receptors is a woman between 25 and 40 years old in good health.

The chain employs TRBV6-5 and TRBJ2-7; no clear D gene. Germline CDR1 and CDR2: MNHEY and SVGAGI. The CDR3 extends over 14 amino acids. V gave up 1 base and J gave up 5 bases, with 12 bases separating them. Here the CDR3 reads CASSYYRTTNEQYF. The CDR3 DNA follows: TGTGCCAGCAGTTACTACCGGACGACGAACGAGCAGTACTTC.

The V and J genes are TRBV11-2 and TRBJ2-7, with D perhaps matching TRBD2 (7 bases). CDR3 length: 14 residues. V was cut by 5 bases and J by 3 bases, with 14 bases left in between. Germline V gene data show CDR1 as SGHAT and CDR2 as FQNNGV. The DNA for the CDR3 is TGTGCCAGCAGCGTAAACAGGGACTACTACGAGCAGTACTTC. It is translated as CASSVNRDYYEQYF.

The chain combines TRBV6-1 with TRBJ2-1, with D possibly being TRBD2 (8 bases). With 6 bases removed from V and 0 bases from J, the gap between germline ends came to 12 bases. Germline CDR1 and CDR2: MNHNS and SASEGT. CDR3 length equals 15 residues. The CDR3 sequence is CASRQGTSSYNEQFF. The CDR3 coding sequence is TGTGCCAGCAGACAGGGGACTAGCTCCTACAATGAGCAGTTCTTC.

The rearrangement uses TRBV24-1 and TRBJ2-7, with a possible D match to TRBD1 (6 bases). Germline V gene data show CDR1 as KGHDR and CDR2 as SFDVKD. This CDR3 region has 14 residues. V was trimmed by 4 bases and J by 7 bases, leaving 16 bases between them. The CDR3 loop is CATSDRDRWGEQYF. CDR3 nucleotides: TGTGCCACCAGTGACCGAGACAGGTGGGGGGAGCAGTACTTC.

The J gene is TRBJ2-1, the V gene TRBV30; TRBD1 might be the D (6 bases). Germline V lookup: CDR1 GTSNPN, CDR2 SVGIG (reference sequence). V was clipped by 3 bases and J by 5 bases, with 17 bases between them. CDR3 length: 15 residues. The DNA for the CDR3 is TGTGCCTGGAGCTCCGGACAGTCTACAAACAATGAGCAGTTCTTC. Its translation is CAWSSGQSTNNEQFF.

J is TRBJ1-3 and V is TRBV9; D uncertain. The length of the CDR3 is 15 residues. Trimming took 1 base from V and 0 from J, leaving 8 bases between them. Germline V CDR1 and CDR2: SGDLS, YYNGEE. This CDR3 is CASSVQAGSGNTIYF. The CDR3 region has the DNA TGTGCCAGCAGCGTACAGGCAGGCTCTGGAAACACCATATATTTT. Variable domain in full (rest from reference TRBV9 and TRBJ1-3): DSGVTQTPKHLITATGQRVTLRCSPRSGDLSVYWYQQSLDQGLQFLIQYYNGEERAKGNILERFSAQQFPDLHSELNLSSLELGDSALYFCASSVQAGSGNTIYFGEGSWLTVV.

V gene TRBV27 combines with J gene TRBJ2-3; 7 bases fit TRBD2. V dropped 6 bases and J dropped 3; count of bases not matched to a gene: 3. This CDR3 spans 13 amino acids. Germline loops: CDR1 MNHEY, CDR2 SMNVEV (reference sequence). The CDR3: CASRSSGTDTQYF. CDR3 sequence (DNA): TGTGCCAGCAGGTCTAGCGGAACAGATACGCAGTATTTT.

CDR3 coding DNA: TGTGCCAGCAGCCAGCACGGGGGCCCGGGGACCCAGTACTTC. Protein product: CASSQHGGPGTQYF. The chain uses TRBV11-2 and TRBJ2-5; tentatively, D is TRBD1 or TRBD2 (6 bases each). This CDR3 comprises 14 residues. Trimming took 5 bases from V and 7 from J, leaving 17 bases between them. Per germline, CDR1 SGHAT and CDR2 FQNNGV.

This clone was recorded once. The rearrangement links TRBV28 to TRBJ2-2; 7 nucleotides align to TRBD2. From germline, CDR1 is MDHEN and CDR2 SYDVKM. The CDR3 has 15 amino acids. Germline trimming cut 2 bases from V and 6 bases from J; bases unmatched to any gene: 6. The CDR3 region has the DNA TGTGCCAGCAGTTTAATGCGGGAGTGGCCCGGGGAGCTGTTTTTT. This sequence encodes CASSLMREWPGELFF.

The rearrangement links TRBV4-1 to TRBJ1-6, with D possibly TRBD1 on 6 matching bases. Trimming removed 1 base from V and 7 bases from J, with 11 bases in between. Germline CDR1 MGHRA, CDR2 YSYEKL. There are 15 residues in the CDR3. CDR3 region: CASSQGGARNSPLHF. CDR3 nucleotides: TGCGCCAGCAGCCAAGGGGGGGCCAGGAATTCACCCCTCCACTTT.

The chain employs TRBV10-3 and TRBJ2-6; perhaps D is TRBD1 or TRBD2 (5 bases each). V lost 5 bases, J lost 0 bases, and 17 bases lay in between. Germline loops: CDR1 ENHRY, CDR2 SYGVKD. The CDR3 totals 18 residues. The CDR3, as DNA: TGTGCCATCAGTTTGACAGACCCCCGGGGCTCTGGGGCCAACGTCCTGACTTTC. Encoded protein: CAISLTDPRGSGANVLTF.

V and J are TRBV11-3 and TRBJ2-3, with D possibly TRBD1 on 5 matching bases. The ends were cut back, 4 bases at V and 1 base at J, with 9 bases in the middle. The CDR3 totals 14 residues. Looked up from germline, CDR1 is SGHNT and CDR2 is YENEEA. The CDR3 region has the DNA TGTGCCAGCAGCTATGGGGCCCGCACAGATACGCAGTATTTT. Its translation is CASSYGARTDTQYF.

The rearrangement links TRBV11-2 to TRBJ1-2, with D possibly matching TRBD1 (6 bases). The germline V and J ends were trimmed by 2 bases and 7 bases, with 14 bases remaining between them. This CDR3 region has 14 residues. Looked up from germline, CDR1 is SGHAT and CDR2 is FQNNGV. This CDR3 is CASSLTGSSRGYTF. CDR3 sequence (DNA): TGTGCCAGCAGCTTAACAGGGAGTAGTCGTGGCTACACCTTC.

This sequence joins TRBV7-9 and TRBJ2-7, with D tentatively TRBD2 (5 bases). Germline V gene sequence: CDR1 SEHNR, CDR2 FQNEAQ (reference sequence). V lost 7 bases, J lost 4 bases, and 20 bases lay in between. This CDR3 has 15 residues. CDR3 bases: TGTGCCAGCACCCCCTTGGCGAGCGGAGAGTACGAGCAGTACTTC. It yields the protein CASTPLASGEYEQYF.

The J gene is TRBJ1-2, the V gene TRBV7-2; D might be TRBD1 (5 bases). This CDR3 spans 16 amino acids. Germline CDR1 SGHTA, CDR2 FQGNSA. V lost 4 bases to trimming and J lost 4 bases, with 19 bases between them. CDR3 coding DNA: TGTGCCAGCAGCTCCCCGGGAACAGGACCCCTCTATGGCTACACCTTC. Its translation is CASSSPGTGPLYGYTF.

In DNA form, the CDR3 reads TGTGCCAGCAGGAGTTACGGCTCCTACGAGCAGTACTTC. Protein: CASRSYGSYEQYF. The rearrangement links TRBV2 to TRBJ2-7, with unresolved D. Trimming cost V 6 bases and J 0 bases, with 9 bases left between them. In germline, CDR1 is SNHLY, CDR2 FYNNEI. The CDR3 has 13 residues.

The V call is TRBV9, the J call TRBJ1-1; 9 bases are a match to TRBD1. V lost 5 bases to trimming and J lost 6 bases; unmatched junction nucleotides: 11. The CDR3 is 15 amino acids. The germline gives CDR1 SGDLS, CDR2 YYNGEE. DNA for the CDR3: TGTGCCAGCAGAGCTATGACAGGGGGTGGGGCTGAAGCTTTCTTT. Its translation is CASRAMTGGGAEAFF.

The chain links TRBV5-6 to TRBJ1-3; perhaps TRBD1 as D (6 bases). Per the germline V gene, CDR1 is SGHDT and CDR2 is YYEEEE. The CDR3 runs to 16 residues. The V end was cut by 4 bases, the J end by 0 bases, with 14 bases between. CDR3 bases: TGTGCCAGCAGCCTGGAATGGGGGCGCTCTGGAAACACCATATATTTT. The encoded protein is CASSLEWGRSGNTIYF.

The chain joins TRBV28 to TRBJ2-6; D unclear. The ends were cut back, 3 bases at V and 0 bases at J, with 9 bases in the middle. Germline loops: CDR1 MDHEN, CDR2 SYDVKM. The CDR3 contains 16 residues. DNA for the CDR3: TGTGCCAGCAGTTTGGGTACCAGCTCTGGGGCCAACGTCCTGACTTTC. This translates into CASSLGTSSGANVLTF.

In DNA, the CDR3 is TGTGCCAGCAGTTTATTATTAGCGGGATACAATGAGCAGTTCTTC. This codes for CASSLLLAGYNEQFF. The chain combines TRBV28 with TRBJ2-1; 8 nucleotides align to TRBD2. The germline V gene has CDR1 MDHEN and CDR2 SYDVKM. CDR3 length: 15 residues. Trimming at V came to 1 base and at J to 4 bases, leaving 3 bases not matched to a gene.

The CDR3, as DNA: TGTGCCATCAGTGAGTCCACTTGGACAGGGAACACTGAAGCTTTCTTT. Translation gives CAISESTWTGNTEAFF. The chain is built from TRBV10-3 and TRBJ1-1, with 7 bases that match TRBD1. CDR3 length: 16 residues. V lost 0 bases, J lost 1 base, and 5 bases stayed unmatched. The germline gives CDR1 ENHRY, CDR2 SYGVKD.

The rearrangement links TRBV3-1 (or the pseudogene TRBV3-2) to TRBJ2-7; the match to TRBD2 covers 7 bases. The CDR3 contains 16 residues. The trim removed 4 bases at V and 2 bases at J, leaving 11 bases unmatched. Germline V lookup: CDR1 LGHDT, CDR2 YNNKEL (reference sequence). CDR3 in amino acids: CASSPPGGTTTYEQYF. The CDR3 DNA is TGTGCCAGCAGCCCCCCCGGTGGGACTACAACCTACGAGCAGTACTTC.

The chain recombines TRBV18 with TRBJ2-7; TRBD2 matches 10 bases. Germline V gene data show CDR1 as KGHSH and CDR2 as LQKENI. Unmatched junction bases numbered 12, after V lost 3 bases and J lost 7 bases. This CDR3 spans 16 amino acids. CDR3: CASSPLLAGITPEQYF. In nucleotides, the CDR3 is TGTGCCAGCTCACCGCTACTAGCGGGAATTACCCCTGAGCAGTACTTC.

The V and J genes are TRBV28 and TRBJ1-2; no clear D. The CDR3 spans 9 residues. Germline V gene sequence: CDR1 MDHEN, CDR2 SYDVKM. The V end was cut by 5 bases, the J end by 14 bases, with 9 bases between. This CDR3 reads CASSPPETF. The CDR3 DNA sequence: TGTGCCAGCAGTCCTCCCGAAACCTTC.

This chain joins TRBV7-6 and TRBJ2-5; 11 bases fit TRBD1. The CDR3 loop spans 15 amino acids. The germline CDR1 and CDR2 sequences are SGHVS and FNYEAQ. V was clipped by 5 bases and J by 5 bases; unmatched bases: 7. CDR3 region: CASSAGQGDIETQYF. The CDR3 DNA reads as TGTGCCAGCAGCGCGGGACAGGGGGACATCGAGACCCAGTACTTC.

CDR3: CASSLGAYEQYF. CDR3 nucleotide sequence: TGTGCCAGCAGTCTTGGGGCCTACGAGCAGTACTTC. V is TRBV6-6 and J is TRBJ2-7; no clear D gene. Germline CDR1 is MNHNY and CDR2 is SVGAGI (reference sequence). This CDR3 has 12 amino acids. The ends were cut back, 5 bases at V and 2 bases at J, with 7 bases in the middle.

The rearrangement links TRBV6-5 to TRBJ2-5; 10 bases align to TRBD2. V trimming: 8 bases; J trimming: 5 bases; junction bases outside the gene matches: 8. CDR3 length equals 14 residues. Germline values: CDR1 MNHEY, CDR2 SVGAGI. The CDR3 reads CASQLAGMGETQYF. As DNA, the CDR3 is TGTGCCAGCCAACTAGCGGGGATGGGCGAGACCCAGTACTTC.